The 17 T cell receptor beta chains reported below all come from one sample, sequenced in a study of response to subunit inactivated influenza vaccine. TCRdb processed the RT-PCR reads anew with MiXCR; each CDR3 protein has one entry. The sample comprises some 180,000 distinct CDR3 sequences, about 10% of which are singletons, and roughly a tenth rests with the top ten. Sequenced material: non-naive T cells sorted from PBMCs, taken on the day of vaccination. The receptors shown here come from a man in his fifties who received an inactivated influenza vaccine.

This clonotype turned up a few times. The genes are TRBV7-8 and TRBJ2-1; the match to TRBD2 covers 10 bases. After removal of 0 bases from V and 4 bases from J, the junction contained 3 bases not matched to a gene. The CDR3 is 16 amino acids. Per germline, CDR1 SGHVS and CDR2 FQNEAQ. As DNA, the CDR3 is TGTGCCAGCAGCTTAGCCTGGACTAGCGGATACAATGAGCAGTTCTTC. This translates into CASSLAWTSGYNEQFF.

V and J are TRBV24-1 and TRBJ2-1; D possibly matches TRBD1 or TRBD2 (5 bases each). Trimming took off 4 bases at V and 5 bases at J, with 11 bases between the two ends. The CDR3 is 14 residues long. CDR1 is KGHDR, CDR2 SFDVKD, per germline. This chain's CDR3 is CATSDPGQNNEQFF. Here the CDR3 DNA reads TGTGCCACCAGTGACCCGGGGCAGAACAATGAGCAGTTCTTC.

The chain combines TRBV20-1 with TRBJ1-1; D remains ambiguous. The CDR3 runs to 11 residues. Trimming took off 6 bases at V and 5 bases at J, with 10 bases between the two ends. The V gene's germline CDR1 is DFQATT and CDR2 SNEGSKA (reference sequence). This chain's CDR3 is CSAGPRTEAFF. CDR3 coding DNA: TGCAGTGCAGGCCCAAGAACTGAAGCTTTCTTT.

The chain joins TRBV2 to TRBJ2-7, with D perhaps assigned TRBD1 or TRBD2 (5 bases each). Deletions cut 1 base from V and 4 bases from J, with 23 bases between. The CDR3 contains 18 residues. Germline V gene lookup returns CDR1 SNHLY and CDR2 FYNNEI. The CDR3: CASSEVLVRGRQDYEQYF. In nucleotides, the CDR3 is TGTGCCAGCAGTGAAGTCTTGGTACGGGGACGCCAAGATTACGAGCAGTACTTC.

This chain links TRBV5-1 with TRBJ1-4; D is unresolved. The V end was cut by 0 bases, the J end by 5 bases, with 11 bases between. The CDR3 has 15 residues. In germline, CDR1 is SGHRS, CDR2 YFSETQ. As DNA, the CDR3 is TGCGCCAGCAGCTTGGAGGCATCACCGAATGAAAAACTGTTTTTT. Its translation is CASSLEASPNEKLFF.

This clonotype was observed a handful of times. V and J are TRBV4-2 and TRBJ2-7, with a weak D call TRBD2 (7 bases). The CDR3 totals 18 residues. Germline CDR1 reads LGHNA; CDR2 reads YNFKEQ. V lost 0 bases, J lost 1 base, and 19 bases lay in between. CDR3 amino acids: CASSQERLRGGRSYEQYF. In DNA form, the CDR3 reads TGTGCCAGCAGCCAAGAACGGTTGAGGGGGGGTAGGTCCTACGAGCAGTACTTC.

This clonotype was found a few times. CDR3 amino acids: CASSVGTSGTPLEQYF. The CDR3 bases are TGTGCCAGCAGCGTAGGGACTAGCGGGACCCCACTCGAGCAGTACTTC. V is TRBV9 and J is TRBJ2-7; TRBD2 matches 12 bases. J gave up 6 bases and V 0 bases, and 7 bases lay outside the gene matches. This CDR3 has 16 amino acids. The germline V gene encodes CDR1 SGDLS and CDR2 YYNGEE.

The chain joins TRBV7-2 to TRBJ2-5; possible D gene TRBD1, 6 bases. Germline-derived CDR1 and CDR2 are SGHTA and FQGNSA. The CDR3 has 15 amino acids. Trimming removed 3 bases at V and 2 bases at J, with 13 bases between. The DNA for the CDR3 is TGTGCCAGCAGCTTGGCAGGGACACTACAAGAGACCCAGTACTTC. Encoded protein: CASSLAGTLQETQYF.

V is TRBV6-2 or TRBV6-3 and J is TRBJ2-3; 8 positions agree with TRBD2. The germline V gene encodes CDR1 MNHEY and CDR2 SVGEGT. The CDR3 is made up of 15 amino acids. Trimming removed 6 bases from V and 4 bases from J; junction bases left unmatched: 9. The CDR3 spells CASSQLKREPDTQYF. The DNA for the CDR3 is TGTGCCAGCAGCCAGCTGAAGCGGGAGCCAGATACGCAGTATTTT.

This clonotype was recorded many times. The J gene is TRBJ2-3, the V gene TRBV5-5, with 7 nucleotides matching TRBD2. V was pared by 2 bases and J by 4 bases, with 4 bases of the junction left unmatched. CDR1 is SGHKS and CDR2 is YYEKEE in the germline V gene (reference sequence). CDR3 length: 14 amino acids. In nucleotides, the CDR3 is TGTGCCAGCAGCTTTGCGGGAGAAGCAGATACGCAGTATTTT. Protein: CASSFAGEADTQYF. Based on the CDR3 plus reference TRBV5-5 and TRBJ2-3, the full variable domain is DAGVTQSPTHLIKTRGQQVTLRCSPISGHKSVSWYQQVLGQGPQFIFQYYEKEERGRGNFPDRFSARQFPNYSSELNVNALLLGDSALYLCASSFAGEADTQYFGPGTRLTVL.

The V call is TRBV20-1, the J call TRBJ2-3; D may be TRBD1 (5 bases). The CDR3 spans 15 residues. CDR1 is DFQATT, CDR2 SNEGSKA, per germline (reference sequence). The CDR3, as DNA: TGCAGCTTCTGGGGCCCGGCTCCGGGCACAGATACGCAGTATTTT. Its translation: CSFWGPAPGTDTQYF.

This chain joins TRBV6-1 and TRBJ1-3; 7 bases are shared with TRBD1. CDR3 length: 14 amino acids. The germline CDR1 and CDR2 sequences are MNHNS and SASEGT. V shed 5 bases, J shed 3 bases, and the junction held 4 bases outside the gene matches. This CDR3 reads CASSTGVIGNTIYF. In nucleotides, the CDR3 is TGTGCCAGCAGTACAGGGGTTATTGGAAACACCATATATTTT.

CDR3 nucleotides: TGTGCCATCAGTGAGGGGGCCAAAAACATTCAGTACTTC. It encodes CAISEGAKNIQYF. The gene calls are TRBV10-3 and TRBJ2-4, with no clear D. This CDR3 contains 13 residues. V was trimmed by 2 bases and J by 1 base, leaving 3 bases between them. Germline CDR1 ENHRY, CDR2 SYGVKD.

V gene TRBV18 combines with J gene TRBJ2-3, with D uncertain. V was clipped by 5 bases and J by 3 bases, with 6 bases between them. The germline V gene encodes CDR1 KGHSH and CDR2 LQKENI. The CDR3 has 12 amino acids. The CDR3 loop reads CASSCRTDTQYF. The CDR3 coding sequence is TGTGCCAGCTCATGCAGGACAGATACGCAGTATTTT.

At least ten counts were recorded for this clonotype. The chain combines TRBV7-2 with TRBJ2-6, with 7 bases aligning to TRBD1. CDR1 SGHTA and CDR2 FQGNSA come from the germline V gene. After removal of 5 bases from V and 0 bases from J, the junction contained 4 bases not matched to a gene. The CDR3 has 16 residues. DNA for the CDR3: TGTGCCAGCAGCCGGGACAGTTCCTCTGGGGCCAACGTCCTGACTTTC. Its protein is CASSRDSSSGANVLTF.

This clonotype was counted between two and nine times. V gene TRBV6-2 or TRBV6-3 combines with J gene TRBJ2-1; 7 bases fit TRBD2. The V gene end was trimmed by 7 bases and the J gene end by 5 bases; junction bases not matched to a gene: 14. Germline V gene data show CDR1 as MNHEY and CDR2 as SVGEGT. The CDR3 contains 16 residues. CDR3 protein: CASTGGSPQRDNEQFF. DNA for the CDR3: TGTGCCAGCACTGGCGGGAGCCCCCAAAGGGACAATGAGCAGTTCTTC.

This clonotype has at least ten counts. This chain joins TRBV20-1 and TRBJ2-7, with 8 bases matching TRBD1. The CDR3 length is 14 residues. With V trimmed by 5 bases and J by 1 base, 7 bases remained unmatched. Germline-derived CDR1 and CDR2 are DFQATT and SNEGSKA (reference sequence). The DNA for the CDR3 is TGCAGTGCTTACGACAGGGGCCTTTCCTACGAGCAGTACTTC. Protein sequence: CSAYDRGLSYEQYF.